This TCR beta chain was recovered during a study of blood T cell dynamics during melanoma immunotherapy. V lost 6 bases and J lost 5, with 17 bases in between. This CDR3 is 14 amino acids long. In germline, CDR1 is SNHLY, CDR2 FYNNEI. The sample's time point: pre-treatment baseline. Sequenced by immunoSEQ multiplex PCR; TCRdb stores in-frame clones only, minus some. The sample yields roughly 16,000 clones, approximately 89% seen once. This receptor was obtained from a human donor with melanoma. The sample was blood, taken from a patient treated with checkpoint blockade. The chain joins TRBV2 to TRBJ2-7; no reliable D call. The CDR3 here is CASRAESKGNEQYF. In DNA, the CDR3 is TGTGCCAGCAGGGCAGAGTCCAAGGGAAACGAGCAGTACTTC.